Below, one TCR beta chain is given with its context. The same CDR3 arises from other DNA sequences in this sample as well. The protocol was immunoSEQ multiplex PCR, while the TCRdb copy is restricted to in-frame clones and leaves out a portion. The sample lists 170,000 or so clones, 85% to 90% occurring once. The source of the sample is a study of blood T cell repertoires in COVID-19. Germline CDR1 SGHTA, CDR2 FQGNSA. The CDR3 contains 14 residues. V was trimmed by 1 base and J by 4 bases, leaving 8 bases between them. The chain combines TRBV7-2 with TRBJ1-5; the D gene is possibly TRBD1 (5 bases). The source material was peripheral blood. The sequence was obtained from a man aged 55 to 70 with COVID-19, enrolled during active disease. The CDR3 spells CASSLGQLNQPQHF. The CDR3, as DNA: TGTGCCAGCAGCTTAGGACAGCTAAATCAGCCCCAGCATTTT.